This T cell receptor beta chain was retrieved from a study of T cell responses to AZD1222 COVID-19 vaccine. Study results and caveats: No repertoire was sampled before or during the peak T cell response, only after it. Targeting of unmutated variant regions was reportedly seen in nearly half of spike-specific TCRs. Increased Spike-specific TCR breadth and depth were observed after two AZD1222 doses.

Clones were sequenced by immunoSEQ multiplex PCR, and TCRdb holds only the in-frame ones, with some missing. The sample yields 150,000 to 200,000 clones, 80% to 95% seen once. On this clone itself: Its cognate antigen is unknown.

The CDR3 length is 16 residues. Per germline, CDR1 LGHNA and CDR2 YSLEER. V shed 0 bases, J shed 8 bases, and the junction held 12 bases outside the gene matches. Pooled in the analysis were second doses at about 4 or about 12 weeks. The clonotype originates from an adult who received the AZD1222 COVID-19 vaccine. V gene TRBV4-3 combines with J gene TRBJ1-2, with 7 bases that match TRBD1. The starting material was peripheral blood, obtained 28 days after the second AZD1222 dose. CDR3 sequence reads: CASSQDVGGALGGYTF. CDR3 sequence (DNA): TGCGCCAGCAGCCAAGATGTAGGGGGCGCGCTTGGCGGCTACACCTTC.